One TCR beta chain is described in this entry. The data originate from a study of control samples from healthy donors and cancer patients. The method was immunoSEQ multiplex PCR; TCRdb's version includes in-frame clones alone and lacks a portion of them. This table has about 86,000 clones, approximately 95% appearing once. This sequence originates from a woman younger than 45 in good health. The sequenced sample consisted of blood.

The CDR3 bases are TGTGCCAGCAGTGAAGGGGGGTTCGGACTGGCCAAAAACATTCAGTACTTC. It codes for CASSEGGFGLAKNIQYF. V and J are TRBV6-1 and TRBJ2-4, with D perhaps TRBD1 or TRBD2 (5 bases each). This CDR3 is built from 17 residues. Germline V CDR1 and CDR2: MNHNS, SASEGT. Trimming removed 1 base from V and 1 base from J, with 14 bases in between.